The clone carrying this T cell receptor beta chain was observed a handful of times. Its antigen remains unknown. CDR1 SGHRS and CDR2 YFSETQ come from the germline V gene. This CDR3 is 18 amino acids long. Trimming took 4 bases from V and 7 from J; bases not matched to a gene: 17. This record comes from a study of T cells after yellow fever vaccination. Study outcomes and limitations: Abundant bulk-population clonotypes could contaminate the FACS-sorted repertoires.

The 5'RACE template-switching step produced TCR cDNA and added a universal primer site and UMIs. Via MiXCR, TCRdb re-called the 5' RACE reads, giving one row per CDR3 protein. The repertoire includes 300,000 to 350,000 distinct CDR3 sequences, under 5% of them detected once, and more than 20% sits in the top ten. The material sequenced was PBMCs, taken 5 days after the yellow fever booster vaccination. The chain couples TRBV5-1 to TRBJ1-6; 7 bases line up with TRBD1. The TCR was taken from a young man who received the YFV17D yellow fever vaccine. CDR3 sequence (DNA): TGCGCCAGCAGCCCAGGGGGTAAAGGAAACCTTTGGAATTCACCCCTCCACTTT. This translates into CASSPGGKGNLWNSPLHF.